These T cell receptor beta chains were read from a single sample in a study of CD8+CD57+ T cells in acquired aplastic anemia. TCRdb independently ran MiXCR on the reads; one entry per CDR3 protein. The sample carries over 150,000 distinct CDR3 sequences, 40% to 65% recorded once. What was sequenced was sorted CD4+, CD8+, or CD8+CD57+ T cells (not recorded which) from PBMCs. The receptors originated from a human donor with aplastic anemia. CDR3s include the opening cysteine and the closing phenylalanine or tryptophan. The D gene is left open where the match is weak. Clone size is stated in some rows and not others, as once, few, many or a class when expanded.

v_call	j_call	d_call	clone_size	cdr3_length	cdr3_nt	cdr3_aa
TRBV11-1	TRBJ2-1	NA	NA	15	TGTGCCAGCAGCTTGGGGCAGGGAAAGGACAATGAGCAGTTCTTC	CASSLGQGKDNEQFF
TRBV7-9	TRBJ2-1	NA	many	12	TGTGCCAGCAGCTCGCGTAGTGGTGAGCAGTTCTTC	CASSSRSGEQFF
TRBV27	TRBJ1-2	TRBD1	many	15	TGTGCCAGCAGTCCTCAACAGGGGGCTGACTATGGCTACACCTTC	CASSPQQGADYGYTF
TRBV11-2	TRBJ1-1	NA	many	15	TGTGCCAGCAGCTTCGACAGGCCCCCGGACACTGAAGCTTTCTTT	CASSFDRPPDTEAFF
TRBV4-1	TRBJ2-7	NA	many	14	TGCGCCAGCAGCCAAGTAAACCGGGGGTACGAGCAGTACTTC	CASSQVNRGYEQYF
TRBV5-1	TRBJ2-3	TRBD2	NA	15	TGCGCCAGCAAGCCTCCGGGACTAGCCACAGATACGCAGTATTTT	CASKPPGLATDTQYF
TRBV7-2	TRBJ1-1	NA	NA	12	TGTGTTAGCCGGGGAGGAGGTACTGAAGCTTTCTTT	CVSRGGGTEAFF
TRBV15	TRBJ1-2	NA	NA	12	TGTGCCACCAGCAGAGATTGGGGTGGCTACACCTTC	CATSRDWGGYTF
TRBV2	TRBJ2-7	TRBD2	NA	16	TGTGCCAGCAGTCCAGATAGCGGGGGATACCCCTACGAGCAGTACTTC	CASSPDSGGYPYEQYF
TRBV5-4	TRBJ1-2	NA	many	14	TGTGCCAGCAGCACCTCGGAGGGCCGCTATGGCTACACCTTC	CASSTSEGRYGYTF
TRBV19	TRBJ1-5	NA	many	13	TGTGCCAGTAGTACAGGTACATATCAGCCCCAGCATTTT	CASSTGTYQPQHF
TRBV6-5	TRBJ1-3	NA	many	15	TGTGCCAGCAGTTACTCGCAGGGGAGCGGAAACACCATATATTTT	CASSYSQGSGNTIYF
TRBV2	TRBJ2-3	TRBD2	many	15	TGTGCCAGCAGTGAAGAGGAGCGGGGGGGCCTAATGCAGTATTTT	CASSEEERGGLMQYF
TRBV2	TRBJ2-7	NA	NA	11	TGTGCCAGCAGTTACGAGGGGGGGCAGTACTTC	CASSYEGGQYF
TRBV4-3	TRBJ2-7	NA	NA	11	TGCGCCAGCAGGCAGGAATACGAGCAGTACTTC	CASRQEYEQYF
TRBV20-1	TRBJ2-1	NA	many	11	TGCAGTGCTAGAAATTTGCATGAGCAGTTCTTC	CSARNLHEQFF
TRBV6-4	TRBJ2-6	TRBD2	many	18	TGTGCCAGCAGTGACTCGACTAGCGGGGGGCCTGGGGCCAACGTCCTGACTTTC	CASSDSTSGGPGANVLTF
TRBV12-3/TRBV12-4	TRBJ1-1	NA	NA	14	TGTGCCAGCAGTTTTGAGGGGGGTAGCACTGAAGCTTTCTTT	CASSFEGGSTEAFF
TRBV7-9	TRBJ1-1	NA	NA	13	TGTGCCAGCAGCTTAGAGATCAACGCTGAAGCTTTCTTT	CASSLEINAEAFF
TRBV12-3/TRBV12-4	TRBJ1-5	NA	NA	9	TGTGCCAGCAGGCAGTCTAAGCATTTT	CASRQSKHF
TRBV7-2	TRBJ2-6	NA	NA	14	TGTGCCGGCAGCCCATGGGGTGGGGCCAACGTCCTGACTTTC	CAGSPWGGANVLTF
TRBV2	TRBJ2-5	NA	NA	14	TGTGCCAGCAGTGCTAACTTGATGGCAGAGACCCAGTACTTC	CASSANLMAETQYF